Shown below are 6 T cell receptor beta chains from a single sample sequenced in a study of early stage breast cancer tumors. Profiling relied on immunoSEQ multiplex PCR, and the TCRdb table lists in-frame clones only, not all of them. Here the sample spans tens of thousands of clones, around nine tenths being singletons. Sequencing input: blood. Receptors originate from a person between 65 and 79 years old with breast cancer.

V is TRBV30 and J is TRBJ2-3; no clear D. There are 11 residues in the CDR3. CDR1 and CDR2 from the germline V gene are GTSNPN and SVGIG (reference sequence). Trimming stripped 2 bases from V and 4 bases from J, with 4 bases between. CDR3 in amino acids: CAWSPADTQYF. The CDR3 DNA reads TGTGCCTGGAGTCCAGCAGATACGCAGTATTTT. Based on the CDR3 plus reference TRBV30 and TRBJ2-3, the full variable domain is SQTIHQWPATLVQPVGSPLSLECTVEGTSNPNLYWYRQAAGRGLQLLFYSVGIGQISSEVPQNLSASRPQDRQFILSSKKLLLSDSGFYLCAWSPADTQYFGPGTRLTVL.

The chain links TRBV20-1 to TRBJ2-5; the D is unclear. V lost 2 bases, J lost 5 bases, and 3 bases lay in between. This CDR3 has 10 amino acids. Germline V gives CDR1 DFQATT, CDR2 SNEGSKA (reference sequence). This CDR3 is CSARRETQYF. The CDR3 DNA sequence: TGCAGTGCTAGACGGGAGACCCAGTACTTC.

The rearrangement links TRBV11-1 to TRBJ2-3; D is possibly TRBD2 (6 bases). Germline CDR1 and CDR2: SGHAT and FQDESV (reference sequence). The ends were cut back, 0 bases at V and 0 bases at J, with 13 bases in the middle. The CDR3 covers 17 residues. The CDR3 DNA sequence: TGTGCCAGCAGCTTAGCTCGGGGACTCCTAAGCACAGATACGCAGTATTTT. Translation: CASSLARGLLSTDTQYF.

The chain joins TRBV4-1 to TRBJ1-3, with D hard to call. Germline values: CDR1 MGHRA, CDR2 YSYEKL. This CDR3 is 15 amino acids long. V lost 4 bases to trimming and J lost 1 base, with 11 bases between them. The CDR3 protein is CASSRGSVSGNTIYF. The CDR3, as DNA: TGCGCCAGCAGCCGAGGGTCGGTATCTGGAAACACCATATATTTT.

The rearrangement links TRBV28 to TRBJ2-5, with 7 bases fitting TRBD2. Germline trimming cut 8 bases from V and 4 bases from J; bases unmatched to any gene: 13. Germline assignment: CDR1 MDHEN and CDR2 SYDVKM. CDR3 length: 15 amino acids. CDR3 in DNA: TGTGCCAGCTCCCGAAGCGGGGTTGGTCGAGAGACCCAGTACTTC. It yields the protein CASSRSGVGRETQYF. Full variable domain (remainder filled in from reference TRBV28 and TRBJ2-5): DVKVTQSSRYLVKRTGEKVFLECVQDMDHENMFWYRQDPGLGLRLIYFSYDVKMKEKGDIPEGYSVSREKKERFSLILESASTNQTSMYLCASSRSGVGRETQYFGPGTRLLVL.

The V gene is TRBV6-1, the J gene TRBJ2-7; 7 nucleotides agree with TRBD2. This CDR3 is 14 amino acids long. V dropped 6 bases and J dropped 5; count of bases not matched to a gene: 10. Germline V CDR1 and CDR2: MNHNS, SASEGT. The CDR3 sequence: CASRAGREIHEQYF. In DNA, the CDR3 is TGTGCCAGCAGAGCGGGGCGCGAGATCCACGAGCAGTACTTC.